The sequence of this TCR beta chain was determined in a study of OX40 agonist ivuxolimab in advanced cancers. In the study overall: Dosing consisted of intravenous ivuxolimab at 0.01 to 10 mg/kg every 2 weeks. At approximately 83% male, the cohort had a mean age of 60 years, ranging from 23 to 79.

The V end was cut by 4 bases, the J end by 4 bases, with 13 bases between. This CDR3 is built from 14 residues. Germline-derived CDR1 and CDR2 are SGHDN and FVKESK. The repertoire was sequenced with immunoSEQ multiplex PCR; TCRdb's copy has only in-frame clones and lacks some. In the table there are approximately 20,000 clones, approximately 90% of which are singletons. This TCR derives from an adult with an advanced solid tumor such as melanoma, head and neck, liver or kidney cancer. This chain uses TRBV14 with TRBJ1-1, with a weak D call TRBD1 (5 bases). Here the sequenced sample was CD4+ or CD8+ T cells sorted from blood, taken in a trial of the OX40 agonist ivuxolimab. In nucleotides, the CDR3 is TGTGCCAGCAGCCCTGGACATTGGGCCACTGAAGCTTTCTTT. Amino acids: CASSPGHWATEAFF. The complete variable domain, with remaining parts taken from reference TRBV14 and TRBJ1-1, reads EAGVTQFPSHSVIEKGQTVTLRCDPISGHDNLYWYRRVMGKEIKFLLHFVKESKQDESGMPNNRFLAERTGGTYSTLKVQPAELEDSGVYFCASSPGHWATEAFFGQGTRLTVV.